This is a list of T cell receptor beta chains from one sample in a study of blood T cell repertoires in COVID-19. The repertoire was sequenced with immunoSEQ multiplex PCR; TCRdb's copy has only in-frame clones and lacks some. The sample records 200,000 to 250,000 clones, approximately 91% being singletons. Input material: peripheral blood. The receptors originated from a man over 45 with COVID-19, enrolled during active disease. The CDR3 runs from the conserved cysteine through the conserved F or W. The order of the fields is clone size, D gene, V gene, J gene, CDR3 DNA, CDR3 protein. A D gene is named only where the DNA matches it firmly. The size entry is marked missing in some rows and otherwise reads once, few, many or a size class.

abundance: .
d_gene: .
v_gene: TRBV19
j_gene: TRBJ2-5
CDR3nt: TGTGCCAGTAGTCGGGGGGAGACCCAGTACTTC
CDR3aa: CASSRGETQYF

abundance: .
d_gene: .
v_gene: TRBV14
j_gene: TRBJ2-1
CDR3nt: TGTGCCAGCAGCCAGCACCGGGACTCCAGGTGGGATGAGCAGTTCTTC
CDR3aa: CASSQHRDSRWDEQFF

abundance: .
d_gene: TRBD1
v_gene: TRBV6-5
j_gene: TRBJ1-1
CDR3nt: TGTGCCAGCAGTTACTTTGGGGCGACAGGGGGTATGAGGGCTTTCTTT
CDR3aa: CASSYFGATGGMRAFF

abundance: .
d_gene: TRBD1
v_gene: TRBV6-5
j_gene: TRBJ1-2
CDR3nt: TGTGCCAGCAGTACCAGGGGGCGACCCTATGGCTACACCTTC
CDR3aa: CASSTRGRPYGYTF

abundance: .
d_gene: TRBD1
v_gene: TRBV9
j_gene: TRBJ2-7
CDR3nt: TGTGCCAGCAGCGTAGGTCAGGGGGCCGGCTACGAGCAGTACTTC
CDR3aa: CASSVGQGAGYEQYF

abundance: .
d_gene: .
v_gene: TRBV18
j_gene: TRBJ1-2
CDR3nt: TGTGCCAGCTCACCACTTCAGGGGAGCTATGGCTACACCTTC
CDR3aa: CASSPLQGSYGYTF

abundance: .
d_gene: TRBD2
v_gene: TRBV5-6
j_gene: TRBJ2-5
CDR3nt: TGTGCCAGCAGCTTATGGTGGGCAGCGGGGGGCCCCGAGACCCAGTACTTC
CDR3aa: CASSLWWAAGGPETQYF

abundance: .
d_gene: TRBD2
v_gene: TRBV11-2
j_gene: TRBJ2-1
CDR3nt: TGTGCCAGCACCCCTAGCGGGATCGGCTACAATGAGCAGTTCTTC
CDR3aa: CASTPSGIGYNEQFF

abundance: once
d_gene: TRBD2
v_gene: TRBV5-1
j_gene: TRBJ2-3
CDR3nt: TGCGCCAGCAACCCCGGGACTAGGGGATCCACAGATACGCAGTATTTT
CDR3aa: CASNPGTRGSTDTQYF

abundance: .
d_gene: .
v_gene: TRBV12-1
j_gene: TRBJ2-1
CDR3nt: TGTGCCAGCAGCCAGGACAGGGCTTTTTCCAATGAGCAGTTCTTC
CDR3aa: CASSQDRAFSNEQFF

abundance: .
d_gene: TRBD1
v_gene: TRBV5-8
j_gene: TRBJ1-1
CDR3nt: TGTGCCAGCGTCCTGACAGGGTTTAACACTGAAGCTTTCTTT
CDR3aa: CASVLTGFNTEAFF